This TCR beta chain was identified during a study of shared clonotypes between healthy human individuals. Study background: Each donor contributed plates that comprised three CD4 naive, three CD4 memory, two CD8 naive and one CD8 memory. Study results and caveats: Sharing across a handful of donors was seen in 4% to 6.5% of naive CD4 clonotypes.

Healthy HIV-negative adults with no recent acute infections or vaccinations were recruited as donors. The CDR3 runs 16 residues. V dropped 2 bases and J dropped 0 bases, with 11 bases sitting between them. Germline CDR1 is MNHEY and CDR2 is SMNVEV (reference sequence). Once extracted for a subset, genomic DNA was divided evenly among several immunoSEQ plates. TCRdb's table, derived via immunoSEQ multiplex PCR, lists solely in-frame clones and lacks some. The data show over 2 million clones, 85% to 95% seen once. As to this clone: The antigen is unknown.

This clonotype was obtained from a man in his late teens or twenties in good health. Some clones in this sample may be carry-over from other donors' samples. This chain links TRBV27 with TRBJ2-1; D gene uncertain. Sequencing used naive CD4+ T cells from PBMCs. Subset meaning: CD45RA+ positively selected. Here the CDR3 reads CASSLVSANSYNEQFF. The CDR3, as DNA: TGTGCCAGCAGTTTAGTTTCCGCGAACTCCTACAATGAGCAGTTCTTC.